The sample holds many counts of the clone carrying this T cell receptor (beta chain). The CDR3 runs to 16 residues. CDR1 is MGHRA and CDR2 is YSYEKL in the germline V gene. V was clipped by 4 bases and J by 2 bases; unmatched bases: 4. This specimen belongs to a study of T-cell memory formation after mild COVID-19. From the 5' RACE reads, TCRdb called clonotypes with MiXCR, one entry per CDR3 protein. This table holds roughly 220,000 distinct CDR3 sequences, around 9.1% found once. The sequence was collected from a man younger than 30 who had mild COVID-19 (a few samples of this study predate the infection). Cell type and time point are not known. This chain uses TRBV4-1 with TRBJ2-5, with 13 positions matching TRBD2. The sequenced sample was PBMCs or a T cell subset sorted from them (not recorded which). The CDR3 sequence: CASSLRTSGGQETQYF. CDR3 nucleotides: TGCGCCAGCAGCCTGAGGACTAGCGGGGGTCAAGAGACCCAGTACTTC.